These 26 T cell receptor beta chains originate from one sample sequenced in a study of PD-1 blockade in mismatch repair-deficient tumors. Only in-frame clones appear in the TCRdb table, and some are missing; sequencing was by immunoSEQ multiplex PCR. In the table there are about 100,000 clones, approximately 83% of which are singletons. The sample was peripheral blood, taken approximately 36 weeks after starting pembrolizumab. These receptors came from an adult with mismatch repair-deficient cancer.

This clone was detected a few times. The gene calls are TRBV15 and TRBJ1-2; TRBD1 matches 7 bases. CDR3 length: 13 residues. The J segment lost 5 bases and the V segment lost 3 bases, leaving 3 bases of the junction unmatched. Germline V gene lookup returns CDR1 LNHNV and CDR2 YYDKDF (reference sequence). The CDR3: CATSSTGEYGYTF. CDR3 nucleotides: TGTGCCACCAGCAGTACAGGGGAGTATGGCTACACCTTC.

CDR3 sequence reads: CASSYGGYSYEQYF. The CDR3 region has the DNA TGTGCCAGCAGTTACGGCGGGTACTCCTACGAGCAGTACTTC. The gene calls are TRBV6-5 and TRBJ2-7; the D gene is possibly TRBD2 (5 bases). CDR3 size: 14 residues. V was cut by 2 bases and J by 0 bases, with 8 bases left in between. Germline V gives CDR1 MNHEY, CDR2 SVGAGI.

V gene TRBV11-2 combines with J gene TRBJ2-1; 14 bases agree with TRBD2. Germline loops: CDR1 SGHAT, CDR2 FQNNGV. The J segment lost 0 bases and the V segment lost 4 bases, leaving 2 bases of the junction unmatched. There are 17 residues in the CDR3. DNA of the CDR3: TGTGCCAGCAGCTCGGGGACTAGCGGGAGCTCCTACAATGAGCAGTTCTTC. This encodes CASSSGTSGSSYNEQFF.

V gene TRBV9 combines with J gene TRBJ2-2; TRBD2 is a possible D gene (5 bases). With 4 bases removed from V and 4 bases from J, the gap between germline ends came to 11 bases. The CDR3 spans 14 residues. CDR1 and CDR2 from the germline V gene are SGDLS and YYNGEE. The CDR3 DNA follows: TGTGCCAGCAGCCCGGGAAGAAGCACCGGGGAGCTGTTTTTT. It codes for CASSPGRSTGELFF.

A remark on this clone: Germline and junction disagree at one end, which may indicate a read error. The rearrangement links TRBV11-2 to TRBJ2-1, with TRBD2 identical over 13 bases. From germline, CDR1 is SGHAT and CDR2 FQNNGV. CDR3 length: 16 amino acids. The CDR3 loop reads CASSLESGLAGEASIF. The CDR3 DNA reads TGTGCCAGCAGCTTAGAGTCTGGACTAGCGGGAGAGGCGTCGATCTTC.

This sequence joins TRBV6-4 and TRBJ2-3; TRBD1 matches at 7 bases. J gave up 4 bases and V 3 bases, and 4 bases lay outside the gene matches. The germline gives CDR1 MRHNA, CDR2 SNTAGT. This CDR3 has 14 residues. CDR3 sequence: CASSEQGVPDTQYF. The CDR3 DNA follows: TGTGCCAGCAGTGAGCAGGGGGTCCCAGATACGCAGTATTTT.

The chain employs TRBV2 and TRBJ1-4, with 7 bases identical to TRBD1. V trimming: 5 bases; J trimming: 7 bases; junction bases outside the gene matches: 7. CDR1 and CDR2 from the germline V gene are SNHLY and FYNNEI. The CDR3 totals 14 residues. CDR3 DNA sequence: TGTGCCAGCAGTATCCGACAGGGTCCTGAAAAACTGTTTTTT. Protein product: CASSIRQGPEKLFF.

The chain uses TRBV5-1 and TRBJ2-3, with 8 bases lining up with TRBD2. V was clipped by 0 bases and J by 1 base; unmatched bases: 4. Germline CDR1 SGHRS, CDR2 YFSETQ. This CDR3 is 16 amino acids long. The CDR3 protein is CASSLASGPRTDTQYF. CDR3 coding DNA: TGCGCCAGCAGCTTGGCTAGCGGGCCGCGCACAGATACGCAGTATTTT.

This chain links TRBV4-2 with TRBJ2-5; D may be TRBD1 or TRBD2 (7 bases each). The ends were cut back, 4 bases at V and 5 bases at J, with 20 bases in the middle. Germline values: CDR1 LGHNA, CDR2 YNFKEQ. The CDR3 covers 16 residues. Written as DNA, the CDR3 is TGTGCCAGCAGCCTTGAGGGGGCGGGAGCGCGGGAGACCCAGTACTTC. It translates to CASSLEGAGARETQYF.

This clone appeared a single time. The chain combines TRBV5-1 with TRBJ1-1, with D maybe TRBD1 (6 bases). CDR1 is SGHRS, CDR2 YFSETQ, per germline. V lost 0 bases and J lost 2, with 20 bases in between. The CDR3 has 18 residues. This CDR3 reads CASSLVLAPGAINTEAFF. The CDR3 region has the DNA TGCGCCAGCAGCTTGGTTTTGGCGCCGGGGGCTATAAACACTGAAGCTTTCTTT.

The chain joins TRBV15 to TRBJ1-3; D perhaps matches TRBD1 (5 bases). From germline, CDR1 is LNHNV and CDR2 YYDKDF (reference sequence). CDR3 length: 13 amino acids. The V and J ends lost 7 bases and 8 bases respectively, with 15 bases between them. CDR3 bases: TGTGCCACCACGTCGACAACGGGGGACACCATATATTTT. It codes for CATTSTTGDTIYF.

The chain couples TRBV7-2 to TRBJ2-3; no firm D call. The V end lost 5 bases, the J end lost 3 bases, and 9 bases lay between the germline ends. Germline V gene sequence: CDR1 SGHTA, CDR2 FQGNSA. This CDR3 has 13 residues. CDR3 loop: CASSTPRTDTQYF. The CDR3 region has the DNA TGTGCCAGCAGCACTCCAAGAACAGATACGCAGTATTTT.

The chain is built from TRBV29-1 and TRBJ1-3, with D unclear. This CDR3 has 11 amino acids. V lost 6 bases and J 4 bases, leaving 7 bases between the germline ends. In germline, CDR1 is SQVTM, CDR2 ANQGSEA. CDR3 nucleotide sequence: TGCAGCGTCCGAGGGGGAAACACCATATATTTT. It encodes CSVRGGNTIYF. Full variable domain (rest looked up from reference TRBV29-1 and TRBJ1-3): SAVISQKPSRDICQRGTSLTIQCQVDSQVTMMFWYRQQPGQSLTLIATANQGSEATYESGFVIDKFPISRPNLTFSTLTVSNMSPEDSSIYLCSVRGGNTIYFGEGSWLTVV.

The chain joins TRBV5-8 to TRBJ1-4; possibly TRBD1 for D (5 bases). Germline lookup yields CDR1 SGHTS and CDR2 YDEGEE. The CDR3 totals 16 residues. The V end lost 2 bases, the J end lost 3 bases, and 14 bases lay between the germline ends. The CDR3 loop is CASSLGAFGANEKLFF. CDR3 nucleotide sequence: TGTGCCAGCAGCTTAGGGGCCTTTGGGGCTAATGAAAAACTGTTTTTT.

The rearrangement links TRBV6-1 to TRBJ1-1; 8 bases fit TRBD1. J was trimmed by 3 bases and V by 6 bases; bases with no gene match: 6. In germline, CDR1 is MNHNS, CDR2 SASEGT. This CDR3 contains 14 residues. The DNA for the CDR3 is TGTGCCAGCAGACTAACAGGGGGGGACACTGAAGCTTTCTTT. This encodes CASRLTGGDTEAFF.

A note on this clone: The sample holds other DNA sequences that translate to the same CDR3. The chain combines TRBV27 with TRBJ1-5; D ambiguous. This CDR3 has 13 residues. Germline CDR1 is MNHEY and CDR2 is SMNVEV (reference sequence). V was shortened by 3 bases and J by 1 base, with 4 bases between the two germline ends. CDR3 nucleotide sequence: TGTGCCAGCAGTTTTTCGAGCAATCAGCCCCAGCATTTT. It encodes CASSFSSNQPQHF.

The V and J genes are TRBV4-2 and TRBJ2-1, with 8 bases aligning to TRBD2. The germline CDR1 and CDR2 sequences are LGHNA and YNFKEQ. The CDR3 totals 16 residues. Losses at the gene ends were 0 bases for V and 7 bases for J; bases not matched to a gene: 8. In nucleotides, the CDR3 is TGTGCCAGCAGCCAAGATAGCCGGGAGGGGAGGAATGAGCAGTTCTTC. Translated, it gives CASSQDSREGRNEQFF.

DNA of the CDR3: TGCGCCAGCAGCTTGAACACCGGGGAGCTGTTTTTT. Translation gives CASSLNTGELFF. V gene TRBV5-1 combines with J gene TRBJ2-2; D not resolved. Germline CDR1 reads SGHRS; CDR2 reads YFSETQ. The CDR3 runs 12 residues. V was cut by 1 base and J by 2 bases, with 0 bases left in between.

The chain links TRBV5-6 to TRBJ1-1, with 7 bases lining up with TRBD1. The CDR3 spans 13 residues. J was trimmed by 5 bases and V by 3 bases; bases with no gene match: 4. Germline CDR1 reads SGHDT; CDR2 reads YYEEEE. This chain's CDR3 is CASSYGRGTEAFF. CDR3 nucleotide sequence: TGTGCCAGCAGCTATGGCAGGGGGACTGAAGCTTTCTTT.

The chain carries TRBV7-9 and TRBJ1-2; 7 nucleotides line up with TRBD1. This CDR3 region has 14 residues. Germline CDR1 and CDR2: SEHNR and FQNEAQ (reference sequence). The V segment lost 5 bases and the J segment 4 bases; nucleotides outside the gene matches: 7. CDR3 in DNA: TGTGCCAGCAGCCTGAGGGGGCGAGCCTATGGCTACACCTTC. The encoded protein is CASSLRGRAYGYTF.

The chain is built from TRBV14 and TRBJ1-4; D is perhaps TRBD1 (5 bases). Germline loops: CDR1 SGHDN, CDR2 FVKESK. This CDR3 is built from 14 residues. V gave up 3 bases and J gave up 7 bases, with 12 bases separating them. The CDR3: CASSHGGWGEKLFF. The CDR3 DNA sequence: TGTGCCAGCAGCCATGGGGGTTGGGGTGAAAAACTGTTTTTT.

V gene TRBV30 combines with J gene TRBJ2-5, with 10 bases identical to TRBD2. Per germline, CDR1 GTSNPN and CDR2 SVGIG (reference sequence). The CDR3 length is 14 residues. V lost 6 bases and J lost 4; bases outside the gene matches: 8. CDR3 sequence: CACEPSGSTETQYF. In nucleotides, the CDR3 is TGTGCCTGCGAGCCTAGCGGGAGTACAGAGACCCAGTACTTC.

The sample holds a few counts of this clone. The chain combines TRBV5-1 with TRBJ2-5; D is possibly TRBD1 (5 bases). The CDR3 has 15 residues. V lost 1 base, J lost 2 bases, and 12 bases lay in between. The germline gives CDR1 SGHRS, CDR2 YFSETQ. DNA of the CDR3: TGCGCCAGCAGCTTGAGTCTTGACAGTCAAGAGACCCAGTACTTC. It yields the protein CASSLSLDSQETQYF. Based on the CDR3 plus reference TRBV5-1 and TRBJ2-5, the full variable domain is KAGVTQTPRYLIKTRGQQVTLSCSPISGHRSVSWYQQTPGQGLQFLFEYFSETQRNKGNFPGRFSGRQFSNSRSEMNVSTLELGDSALYLCASSLSLDSQETQYFGPGTRLLVL.

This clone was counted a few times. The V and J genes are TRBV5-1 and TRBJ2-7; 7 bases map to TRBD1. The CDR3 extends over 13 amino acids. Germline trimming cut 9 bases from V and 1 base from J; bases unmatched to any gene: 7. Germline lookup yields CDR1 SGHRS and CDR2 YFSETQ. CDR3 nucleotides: TGCGCCACCCGGCCACAGGGGTCCTACGAGCAGTACTTC. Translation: CATRPQGSYEQYF.

CDR3 DNA sequence: TGTGCCAGCTCACCGAGTCAGGGAGTAGCGTCCACTAATGAAAAACTGTTTTTT. Protein: CASSPSQGVASTNEKLFF. This sequence joins TRBV18 and TRBJ1-4, with TRBD1 as a possible D gene (5 bases). V gave up 3 bases and J gave up 2 bases, with 19 bases separating them. CDR3 size: 18 residues. Per the germline V gene, CDR1 is KGHSH and CDR2 is LQKENI.

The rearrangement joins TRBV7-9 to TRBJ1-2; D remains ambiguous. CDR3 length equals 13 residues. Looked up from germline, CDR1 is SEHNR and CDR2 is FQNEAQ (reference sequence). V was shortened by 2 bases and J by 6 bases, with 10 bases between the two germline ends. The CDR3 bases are TGTGCCAGCAGCTTACAACGGATCAATGGCTACACCTTC. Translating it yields CASSLQRINGYTF.